One sample yielded the 12 T cell receptor beta chains listed below, sequenced in a study of blood T cell repertoires in COVID-19. This table comes from immunoSEQ multiplex PCR, and its TCRdb copy is limited to in-frame clones, with some not included. The table includes about 200,000 clones, over 80% detected once. The source material was peripheral blood. The receptors here all came from a woman between 55 and 75 years old with COVID-19, enrolled during active disease.

V and J are TRBV11-3 and TRBJ2-3, with 7 bases matching TRBD2. Germline values: CDR1 SGHNT, CDR2 YENEEA. V lost 1 base and J lost 1; bases outside the gene matches: 2. The CDR3 is 15 residues long. CDR3 coding DNA: TGTGCCAGCAGCTTAGGCGGGAGCGGCACAGATACGCAGTATTTT. Its translation is CASSLGGSGTDTQYF.

On this clone: One end of the junction fails to match germline, which may point to a read error. The chain joins TRBV7-7 to TRBJ2-1; D perhaps matches TRBD2 (6 bases). CDR3 length: 13 amino acids. Germline loops: CDR1 SSHAT, CDR2 FNYEAQ (reference sequence). CDR3 nucleotide sequence: TGTGCTAGCAGCTCGGGGGTGGGAAATGAGCAGTTCTTC. This translates into CASSSGVGNEQFF.

This chain joins TRBV5-5 and TRBJ1-6; D unclear. Trimming left V 1 base short and J 13 bases short, with 9 bases between. CDR1 and CDR2 from the germline V gene are SGHKS and YYEKEE (reference sequence). This CDR3 is built from 12 residues. The CDR3 sequence: CASSLPLVPLHF. The CDR3 DNA follows: TGTGCCAGCAGCTTGCCCCTTGTGCCCCTCCACTTT.

This chain connects TRBV9 to TRBJ2-5; 9 bases line up with TRBD1. Germline lookup yields CDR1 SGDLS and CDR2 YYNGEE. V lost 5 bases and J lost 1; bases outside the gene matches: 3. The CDR3 consists of 14 residues. The CDR3: CASSGDRVQETQYF. CDR3 DNA sequence: TGTGCCAGCAGTGGGGACAGGGTCCAAGAGACCCAGTACTTC.

V and J are TRBV14 and TRBJ1-4; the match to TRBD1 covers 7 bases. V lost 6 bases, J lost 7 bases, and 8 bases stayed unmatched. The CDR3 totals 14 residues. Germline CDR1 and CDR2: SGHDN and FVKESK. The chain's CDR3 is CASRLGGAGEKLFF. Here the CDR3 DNA reads TGTGCCAGCAGGCTAGGGGGCGCGGGTGAAAAACTGTTTTTT.

The chain combines TRBV6-5 with TRBJ2-7, with a possible D match to TRBD2 (5 bases). The germline gives CDR1 MNHEY, CDR2 SVGAGI. CDR3 length: 13 amino acids. Trimming cost V 7 bases and J 6 bases, with 16 bases left between them. The CDR3, as DNA: TGTGCCAGCACCACTTCGGGGAAGGCCGAGCAGTACTTC. It codes for CASTTSGKAEQYF.

The chain recombines TRBV11-2 with TRBJ2-2; 8 bases are a match to TRBD1. This CDR3 is built from 16 residues. The germline gives CDR1 SGHAT, CDR2 FQNNGV. With V trimmed by 1 base and J by 1 base, 2 bases remained unmatched. Here the CDR3 reads CASSLGRGLNTGELFF. The CDR3, as DNA: TGTGCCAGCAGCTTAGGCAGGGGGCTGAACACCGGGGAGCTGTTTTTT.

The genes are TRBV28 and TRBJ2-1; 9 bases are a match to TRBD2. CDR3 length equals 19 residues. Germline V gene sequence: CDR1 MDHEN, CDR2 SYDVKM. Losses at the gene ends were 2 bases for V and 0 bases for J; bases not matched to a gene: 11. As DNA, the CDR3 is TGTGCCAGCAGTTTACTCGGAAGAGCGGGAGGCTCCTCCTACAATGAGCAGTTCTTC. Translation gives CASSLLGRAGGSSYNEQFF.

The chain is built from TRBV6-5 and TRBJ2-5; D is possibly TRBD2 (7 bases). This CDR3 region has 15 residues. CDR1 and CDR2 (germline): MNHEY, SVGAGI. Trimming left V 5 bases short and J 3 bases short, with 16 bases between. The CDR3 region has the DNA TGTGCCAGCAGTCGGAGAGGGGGGGGGAAAGAGACCCAGTACTTC. It codes for CASSRRGGGKETQYF.

The gene calls are TRBV9 and TRBJ1-1; possible D gene TRBD1, 6 bases. Trimming pared 0 bases from V and 0 bases from J, leaving 12 bases between. Germline V lookup: CDR1 SGDLS, CDR2 YYNGEE. CDR3 size: 16 residues. CDR3 protein: CASSVGGGGVNTEAFF. The CDR3 DNA reads as TGTGCCAGCAGCGTAGGGGGAGGGGGTGTGAACACTGAAGCTTTCTTT.

The chain employs TRBV12-3 or TRBV12-4 and TRBJ1-1; a possible D gene is TRBD1 (5 bases). The CDR3 totals 12 residues. Trimming took 3 bases from V and 10 from J, leaving 12 bases between them. CDR3 nucleotides: TGTGCCAGCAGTTTTAGGCAGGGCATAGCTTTCTTT. Encoded protein: CASSFRQGIAFF.

This clone was seen a handful of times. The chain carries TRBV28 and TRBJ1-2, with TRBD1 as a possible D gene (5 bases). The V end lost 6 bases, the J end lost 8 bases, and 19 bases lay between the germline ends. The CDR3 spans 14 residues. Germline V gives CDR1 MDHEN, CDR2 SYDVKM. The CDR3 protein is CASRGLGTGYGYTF. For the CDR3, the DNA is TGTGCCAGCAGGGGACTTGGGACGGGCTACGGCTACACCTTC.